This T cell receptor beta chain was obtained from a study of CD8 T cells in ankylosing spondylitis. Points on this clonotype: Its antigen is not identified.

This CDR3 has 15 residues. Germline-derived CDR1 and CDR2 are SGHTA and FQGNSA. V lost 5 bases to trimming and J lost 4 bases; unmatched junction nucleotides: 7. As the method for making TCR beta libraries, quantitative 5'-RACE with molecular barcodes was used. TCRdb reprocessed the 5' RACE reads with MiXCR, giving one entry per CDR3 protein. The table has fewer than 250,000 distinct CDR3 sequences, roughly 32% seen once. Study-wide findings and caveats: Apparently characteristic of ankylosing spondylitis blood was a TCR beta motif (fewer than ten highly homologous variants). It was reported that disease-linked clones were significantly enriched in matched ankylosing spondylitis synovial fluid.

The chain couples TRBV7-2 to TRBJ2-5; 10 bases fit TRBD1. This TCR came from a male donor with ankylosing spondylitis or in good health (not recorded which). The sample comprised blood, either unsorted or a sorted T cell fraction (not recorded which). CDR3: CASSPDRGSGETQYF. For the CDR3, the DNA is TGTGCCAGCAGCCCGGACAGGGGGTCAGGAGAGACCCAGTACTTC.